These 29 T cell receptor beta chains were sequenced from one sample in a study of T cell responses to AZD1222 COVID-19 vaccine. Generated by immunoSEQ multiplex PCR, the TCRdb table keeps only in-frame clones and is missing some. The repertoire holds around 140,000 clones, with about 91% as singletons. Sequencing used peripheral blood, obtained 28 days after the second AZD1222 dose. Receptor source: an adult who received the AZD1222 COVID-19 vaccine.

This clone was recorded once. V gene TRBV4-1 combines with J gene TRBJ2-1; D ambiguous. V dropped 1 base and J dropped 2 bases, with 9 bases sitting between them. This CDR3 is 15 amino acids long. In germline, CDR1 is MGHRA, CDR2 YSYEKL. The CDR3 here is CASSQGIGTYNEQFF. The DNA of the CDR3 is TGCGCCAGCAGCCAAGGGATAGGAACCTACAATGAGCAGTTCTTC.

The rearrangement joins TRBV3-1 (or the pseudogene TRBV3-2) to TRBJ1-3; D unclear. CDR1 and CDR2 (germline): LGHDT, YNNKEL (reference sequence). This CDR3 contains 17 residues. Deletions cut 2 bases from V and 2 bases from J, with 16 bases between. The chain's CDR3 is CASSQFEAGITGNTIYF. The CDR3 nucleotides read TGTGCCAGCAGCCAATTCGAGGCCGGAATTACTGGAAACACCATATATTTT.

V is TRBV5-1 and J is TRBJ1-4; D not certain. This CDR3 region has 15 residues. V was shortened by 3 bases and J by 4 bases, with 13 bases between the two germline ends. CDR1 is SGHRS and CDR2 is YFSETQ in the germline V gene. The chain's CDR3 is CASSSTARGNEKLFF. In nucleotides, the CDR3 is TGCGCCAGCAGCTCCACGGCCCGCGGTAATGAAAAACTGTTTTTT.

This clone occurred once. The chain links TRBV2 to TRBJ2-2; TRBD2 agrees at 8 bases. Germline V lookup: CDR1 SNHLY, CDR2 FYNNEI. The CDR3 runs 14 residues. V was clipped by 7 bases and J by 4 bases; unmatched bases: 5. The CDR3 loop reads CASIGGAGTGELFF. CDR3 coding DNA: TGTGCCAGCATCGGGGGGGCGGGCACCGGGGAGCTGTTTTTT. Complete variable domain (other parts from reference TRBV2 and TRBJ2-2): EPEVTQTPSHQVTQMGQEVILRCVPISNHLYFYWYRQILGQKVEFLVSFYNNEISEKSEIFDDQFSVERPDGSNFTLKIRSTKLEDSAMYFCASIGGAGTGELFFGEGSRLTVL.

This clone appeared once. J is TRBJ2-1 and V is TRBV5-8, with 7 bases matching TRBD2. CDR1 is SGHTS and CDR2 is YDEGEE in the germline V gene. The V segment lost 2 bases and the J segment 4 bases; nucleotides outside the gene matches: 3. The CDR3 contains 14 residues. This CDR3 is CASSFRGEYNEQFF. The CDR3 region has the DNA TGTGCCAGCAGCTTTCGGGGGGAGTACAATGAGCAGTTCTTC.

The genes are TRBV28 and TRBJ1-1; the match to TRBD1 covers 8 bases. Germline V gene data show CDR1 as MDHEN and CDR2 as SYDVKM. Losses at the gene ends were 5 bases for V and 4 bases for J; bases not matched to a gene: 9. This CDR3 region has 15 residues. The CDR3 bases are TGTGCCAGCAGTGAAAACAGGGGGAGGGGCACTGAAGCTTTCTTT. Translating it yields CASSENRGRGTEAFF.

The chain has TRBV19 and TRBJ2-3; D remains ambiguous. The CDR3 sequence is 15 residues long. Trimming shortened V by 8 bases and J by 2 bases, and 17 bases separated the two germline ends. Germline-derived CDR1 and CDR2 are LNHDA and SQIVND (reference sequence). This CDR3 reads CASSGNLITTDTQYF. For the CDR3, the DNA is TGTGCCAGTTCGGGCAACTTGATTACCACAGATACGCAGTATTTT.

In this sample, this clone turned up once. The chain recombines TRBV5-1 with TRBJ2-3, with no clear D. Germline CDR1 SGHRS, CDR2 YFSETQ. This CDR3 has 18 residues. Trimming took off 0 bases at V and 0 bases at J, with 17 bases between the two ends. The CDR3 nucleotides are TGCGCCAGCAGCTTGGGTTTGCGCCGTCCTGGTAGCACAGATACGCAGTATTTT. Translating gives CASSLGLRRPGSTDTQYF.

The rearrangement links TRBV12-3 or TRBV12-4 to TRBJ2-2; D is unclear. The CDR3 is 13 amino acids. V lost 6 bases, J lost 5 bases, and 10 bases lay in between. The CDR3 sequence: CASSTWYTGELFF. The CDR3 coding sequence is TGTGCCAGCAGCACCTGGTATACCGGGGAGCTGTTTTTT.

The genes are TRBV10-1 and TRBJ1-3, with D perhaps TRBD1 (5 bases). Germline V gene lookup returns CDR1 WNHNN and CDR2 SYGVQD (reference sequence). V lost 2 bases and J lost 4, with 15 bases in between. The CDR3 runs 16 residues. The CDR3 nucleotides read TGCGCCAGCAGTGAGAAAGGGGCGCGGGCCGGAAACACCATATATTTT. Residues: CASSEKGARAGNTIYF.

The rearrangement links TRBV10-1 to TRBJ1-5, with D uncertain. CDR1 and CDR2 (germline): WNHNN, SYGVQD (reference sequence). Trimming cost V 3 bases and J 5 bases, with 20 bases left between them. The CDR3 consists of 17 residues. CDR3 residues: CASSEPGKRRPDQPQHF. The CDR3 bases are TGCGCCAGCAGTGAACCGGGGAAGCGTCGTCCGGATCAGCCCCAGCATTTT.

There are a few counts of this clone. This rearrangement joins TRBV19 to TRBJ1-3; the D is unclear. V dropped 3 bases and J dropped 0 bases, with 6 bases sitting between them. Germline V lookup: CDR1 LNHDA, CDR2 SQIVND (reference sequence). The CDR3 runs to 14 residues. In DNA, the CDR3 is TGTGCCAGTAGTATTGCGAACTCTGGAAACACCATATATTTT. Amino acid sequence: CASSIANSGNTIYF.

The chain combines TRBV2 with TRBJ2-7; 8 nucleotides line up with TRBD2. The CDR3 covers 14 residues. CDR1 is SNHLY, CDR2 FYNNEI, per germline. V lost 5 bases to trimming and J lost 3 bases; unmatched junction nucleotides: 6. CDR3 sequence (DNA): TGTGCCAGCAGTCCGGCCGGGGGGGGCTACGAGCAGTACGTC. Translation gives CASSPAGGGYEQYV.

In this sample, this clone turned up a few times. The V call is TRBV5-4, the J call TRBJ2-3; 7 bases are a match to TRBD2. The length of the CDR3 is 16 residues. V gave up 1 base and J gave up 1 base; unmatched junction bases: 6. The V gene's germline CDR1 is SGHNT and CDR2 YYREEE (reference sequence). CDR3 amino acids: CASSLKRDPGTDTQYF. As DNA, the CDR3 is TGTGCCAGCAGCTTGAAGCGGGACCCGGGCACAGATACGCAGTATTTT.

The genes are TRBV9 and TRBJ2-1; D might be TRBD1 (6 bases). Germline loops: CDR1 SGDLS, CDR2 YYNGEE. V lost 4 bases and J lost 9, with 23 bases in between. The CDR3 has 16 residues. CDR3: CASSPSSPWQGLEQFF. The CDR3 coding sequence is TGTGCCAGCAGCCCCAGTAGTCCATGGCAGGGGCTTGAGCAGTTCTTC.

The rearrangement joins TRBV6-4 to TRBJ2-3; TRBD2 is a possible D gene (6 bases). The ends were cut back, 6 bases at V and 3 bases at J, with 16 bases in the middle. The length of the CDR3 is 15 residues. Per the germline V gene, CDR1 is MRHNA and CDR2 is SNTAGT. The CDR3 nucleotides are TGTGCCAGCAGCACCGGTGTCGGAGGGACAGATACGCAGTATTTT. This gives the protein CASSTGVGGTDTQYF.

This clone came up once. The V gene is TRBV3-1 (or the pseudogene TRBV3-2), the J gene TRBJ1-5; D unresolved. The CDR3 is made up of 13 amino acids. V was shortened by 0 bases and J by 5 bases, with 5 bases between the two germline ends. CDR1 and CDR2 (germline): LGHDT, YNNKEL (reference sequence). For the CDR3, the DNA is TGTGCCAGCAGCCAAGAGGGGTATCAGCCCCAGCATTTT. It encodes CASSQEGYQPQHF.

This chain joins TRBV5-1 and TRBJ1-1; 8 bases are shared with TRBD1. V lost 4 bases to trimming and J lost 5 bases; unmatched junction nucleotides: 7. The CDR3 spans 14 residues. CDR1 is SGHRS and CDR2 is YFSETQ in the germline V gene. CDR3 coding DNA: TGCGCCAGCAGCACCCGGACAGGGCAGACTGAAGCTTTCTTT. Protein sequence: CASSTRTGQTEAFF.

This chain connects TRBV24-1 to TRBJ2-3; D is possibly TRBD2 (6 bases). Between the trimmed V and J ends, which lost 5 bases and 0 bases, there was a span of 11 bases. This CDR3 has 15 amino acids. Germline lookup yields CDR1 KGHDR and CDR2 SFDVKD. The CDR3 DNA reads TGTGCCACCAGTGTTGAGGGGACTAGCACAGATACGCAGTATTTT. Protein: CATSVEGTSTDTQYF.

This chain links TRBV9 with TRBJ1-3; D is ambiguous. Deletions cut 0 bases from V and 5 bases from J, with 12 bases between. The germline CDR1 and CDR2 sequences are SGDLS and YYNGEE. The CDR3 loop spans 15 amino acids. The CDR3: CASSVGQERRNTIYF. CDR3 coding DNA: TGTGCCAGCAGCGTAGGGCAGGAAAGAAGAAACACCATATATTTT.

V gene TRBV7-3 combines with J gene TRBJ2-1, with TRBD1 as a possible D gene (6 bases). Trimming pared 5 bases from V and 6 bases from J, leaving 11 bases between. Germline-derived CDR1 and CDR2 are SGHTA and FQGTGA. This CDR3 has 13 residues. The CDR3 region is CASSLGHGNEQFF. CDR3 sequence (DNA): TGTGCCAGCAGCCTGGGACATGGCAATGAGCAGTTCTTC.

The chain is built from TRBV2 and TRBJ1-5; D gene uncertain. Trimming removed 7 bases at V and 10 bases at J, with 17 bases between. The CDR3 loop spans 13 amino acids. The germline CDR1 and CDR2 sequences are SNHLY and FYNNEI. As DNA, the CDR3 is TGTGCCAGCAATCTGGGCCTACCAAATCCCCAGCATTTT. Its translation: CASNLGLPNPQHF.

The chain is built from TRBV30 and TRBJ1-2, with a tentative D call TRBD1 (6 bases). Trimming shortened V by 3 bases and J by 2 bases, and 16 bases separated the two germline ends. CDR1 and CDR2 from the germline V gene are GTSNPN and SVGIG (reference sequence). The CDR3 runs to 15 residues. CDR3 in DNA: TGTGCCTGGAGCCTCGCCGGGGGCCAGAACTATGGCTACACCTTC. Translation: CAWSLAGGQNYGYTF.

The rearrangement links TRBV3-1 (or the pseudogene TRBV3-2) to TRBJ1-1; unclear D gene. Germline CDR1 LGHDT, CDR2 YNNKEL (reference sequence). The CDR3 totals 13 residues. V was shortened by 4 bases and J by 4 bases, with 10 bases between the two germline ends. The CDR3, as DNA: TGTGCCAGCAGCCTACGCGAGGGCACTGAAGCTTTCTTT. This encodes CASSLREGTEAFF.

This clone was counted a single time. This chain uses TRBV29-1 with TRBJ1-1; TRBD1 aligns across 9 bases. Losses at the gene ends were 6 bases for V and 0 bases for J; bases not matched to a gene: 5. Germline V gene lookup returns CDR1 SQVTM and CDR2 ANQGSEA. The CDR3 consists of 14 residues. CDR3 amino acids: CSVRTGEVNTEAFF. DNA of the CDR3: TGCAGCGTGCGGACAGGGGAGGTGAACACTGAAGCTTTCTTT.

This clone has just one count. The gene calls are TRBV4-1 and TRBJ2-5, with TRBD1 matching over 9 bases. The CDR3 covers 14 residues. Losses at the gene ends were 1 base for V and 5 bases for J; bases not matched to a gene: 2. Germline-derived CDR1 and CDR2 are MGHRA and YSYEKL. CDR3 sequence reads: CASSQGGQGETQYF. The DNA for the CDR3 is TGCGCCAGCAGCCAAGGGGGACAGGGCGAGACCCAGTACTTC.

The chain employs TRBV10-1 and TRBJ2-7; 8 bases align to TRBD2. V lost 1 base to trimming and J lost 2 bases; unmatched junction nucleotides: 4. Germline V gene data show CDR1 as WNHNN and CDR2 as SYGVQD (reference sequence). The CDR3 totals 15 residues. CDR3 coding DNA: TGCGCCAGCAGTGAGTATAGCGGGGCCCCCTACGAGCAGTACTTC. Translated, it gives CASSEYSGAPYEQYF.

The chain carries TRBV10-1 and TRBJ2-3; TRBD2 aligns across 9 bases. Trimming removed 4 bases from V and 1 base from J; junction bases left unmatched: 6. The CDR3 is 16 residues long. Germline V gene sequence: CDR1 WNHNN, CDR2 SYGVQD (reference sequence). The DNA for the CDR3 is TGCGCCAGCAGTGGGCAGCGGGGGGCCCGCACAGATACGCAGTATTTT. Protein sequence: CASSGQRGARTDTQYF.

The CDR3 sequence: CASSLPGRSNSPLHF. CDR3 DNA sequence: TGTGCCAGCAGTCTCCCGGGACGGTCTAATTCACCCCTCCACTTT. J is TRBJ1-6 and V is TRBV6-6; weak D call: TRBD1 (5 bases). CDR1 and CDR2 from the germline V gene are MNHNY and SVGAGI (reference sequence). The CDR3 is made up of 15 amino acids. V dropped 5 bases and J dropped 6 bases, with 14 bases sitting between them.